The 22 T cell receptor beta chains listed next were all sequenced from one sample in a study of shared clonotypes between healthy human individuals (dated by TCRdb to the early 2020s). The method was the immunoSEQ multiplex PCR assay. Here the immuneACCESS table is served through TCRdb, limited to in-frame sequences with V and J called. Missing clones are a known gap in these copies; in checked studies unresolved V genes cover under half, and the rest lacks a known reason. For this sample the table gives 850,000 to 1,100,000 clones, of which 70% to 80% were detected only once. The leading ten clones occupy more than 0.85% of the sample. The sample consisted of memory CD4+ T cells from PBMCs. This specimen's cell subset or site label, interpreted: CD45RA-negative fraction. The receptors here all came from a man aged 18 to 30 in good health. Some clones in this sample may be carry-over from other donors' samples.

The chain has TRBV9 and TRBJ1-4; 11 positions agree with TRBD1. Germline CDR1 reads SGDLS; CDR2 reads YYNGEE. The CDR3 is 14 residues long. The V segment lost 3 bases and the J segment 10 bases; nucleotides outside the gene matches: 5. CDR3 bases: TGTGCCAGCAGCGGAGGGGACAGGGGGGGAAAACTGTTTTTT. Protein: CASSGGDRGGKLFF.

The CDR3 region is CASSPRPTLYEQYF. The CDR3 nucleotides are TGTGCCAGCAGCCCCCGGCCCACTCTATACGAGCAGTACTTC. The chain uses TRBV11-2 and TRBJ2-7; D is uncertain. This CDR3 contains 14 residues. Germline V gene lookup returns CDR1 SGHAT and CDR2 FQNNGV. V lost 5 bases and J 4 bases, leaving 15 bases between the germline ends. Using reference TRBV11-2 and TRBJ2-7 for the parts outside the CDR3, the full variable domain is EAGVAQSPRYKIIEKRQSVAFWCNPISGHATLYWYQQILGQGPKLLIQFQNNGVVDDSQLPKDRFSAERLKGVDSTLKIQPAKLEDSAVYLCASSPRPTLYEQYFGPGTRLTVT.

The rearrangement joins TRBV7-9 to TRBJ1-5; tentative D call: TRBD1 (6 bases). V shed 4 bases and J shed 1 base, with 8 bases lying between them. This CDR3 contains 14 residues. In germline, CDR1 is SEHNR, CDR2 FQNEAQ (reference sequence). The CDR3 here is CASSSDRSNQPQHF. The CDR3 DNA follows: TGTGCCAGCAGCTCCGACAGGAGCAATCAGCCCCAGCATTTT. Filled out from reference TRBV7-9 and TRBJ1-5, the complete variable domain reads DTGVSQNPRHKITKRGQNVTFRCDPISEHNRLYWYRQTLGQGPEFLTYFQNEAQLEKSRLLSDRFSAERPKGSFSTLEIQRTEQGDSAMYLCASSSDRSNQPQHFGDGTRLSIL.

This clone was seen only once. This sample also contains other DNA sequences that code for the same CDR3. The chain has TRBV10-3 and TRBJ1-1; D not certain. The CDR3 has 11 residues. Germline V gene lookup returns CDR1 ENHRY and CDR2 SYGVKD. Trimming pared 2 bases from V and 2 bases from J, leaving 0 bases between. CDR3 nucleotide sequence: TGTGCCATCAGTGAGAACACTGAAGCTTTCTTT. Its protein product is CAISENTEAFF.

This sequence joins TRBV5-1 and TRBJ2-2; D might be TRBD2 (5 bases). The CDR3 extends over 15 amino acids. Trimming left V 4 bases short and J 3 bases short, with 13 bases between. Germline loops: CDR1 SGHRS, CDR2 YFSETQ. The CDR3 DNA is TGCGCCAGCAGCCTACCGGGGTACGACACCGGGGAGCTGTTTTTT. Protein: CASSLPGYDTGELFF. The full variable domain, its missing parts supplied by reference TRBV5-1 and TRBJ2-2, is KAGVTQTPRYLIKTRGQQVTLSCSPISGHRSVSWYQQTPGQGLQFLFEYFSETQRNKGNFPGRFSGRQFSNSRSEMNVSTLELGDSALYLCASSLPGYDTGELFFGEGSRLTVL.

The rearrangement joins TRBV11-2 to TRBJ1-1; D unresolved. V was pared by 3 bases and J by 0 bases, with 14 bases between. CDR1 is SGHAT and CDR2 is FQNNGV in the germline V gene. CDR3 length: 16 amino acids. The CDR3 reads CASSFSPGRLNTEAFF. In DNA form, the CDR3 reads TGTGCCAGCAGCTTTTCTCCCGGACGTTTGAACACTGAAGCTTTCTTT. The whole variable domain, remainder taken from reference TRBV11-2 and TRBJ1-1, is EAGVAQSPRYKIIEKRQSVAFWCNPISGHATLYWYQQILGQGPKLLIQFQNNGVVDDSQLPKDRFSAERLKGVDSTLKIQPAKLEDSAVYLCASSFSPGRLNTEAFFGQGTRLTVV.

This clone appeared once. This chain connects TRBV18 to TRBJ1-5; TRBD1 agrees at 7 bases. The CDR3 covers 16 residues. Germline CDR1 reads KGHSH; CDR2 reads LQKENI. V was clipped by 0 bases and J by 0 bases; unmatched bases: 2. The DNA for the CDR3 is TGTGCCAGCTCACCACCGGGACAGTATAGCAATCAGCCCCAGCATTTT. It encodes CASSPPGQYSNQPQHF.

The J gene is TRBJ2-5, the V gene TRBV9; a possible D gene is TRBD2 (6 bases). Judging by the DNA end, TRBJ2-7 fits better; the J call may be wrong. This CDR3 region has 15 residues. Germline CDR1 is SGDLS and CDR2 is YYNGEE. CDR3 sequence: CASSVAWGRSYEQYF. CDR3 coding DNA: TGTGCCAGCAGCGTAGCGTGGGGGAGGTCCTACGAGCAGTACTTC.

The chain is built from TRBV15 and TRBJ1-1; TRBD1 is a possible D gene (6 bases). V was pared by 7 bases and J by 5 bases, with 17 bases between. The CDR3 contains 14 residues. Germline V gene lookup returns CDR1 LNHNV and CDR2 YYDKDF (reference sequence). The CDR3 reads CATTRGTRDTEAFF. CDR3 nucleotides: TGTGCCACCACCCGAGGGACAAGGGATACTGAAGCTTTCTTT.

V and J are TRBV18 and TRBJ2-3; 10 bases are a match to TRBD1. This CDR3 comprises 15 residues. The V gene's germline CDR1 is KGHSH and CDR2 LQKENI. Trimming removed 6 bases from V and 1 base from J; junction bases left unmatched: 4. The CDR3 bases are TGTGCCAGCTCCCGAGGGACAGGGGGCACAGATACGCAGTATTTT. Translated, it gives CASSRGTGGTDTQYF.

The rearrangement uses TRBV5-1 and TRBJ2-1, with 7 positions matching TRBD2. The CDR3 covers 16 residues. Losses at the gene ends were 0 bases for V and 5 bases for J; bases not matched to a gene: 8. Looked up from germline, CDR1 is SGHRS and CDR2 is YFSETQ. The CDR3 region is CASSLAAGGGNNEQFF. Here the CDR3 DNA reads TGCGCCAGCAGCTTGGCCGCGGGCGGGGGAAACAATGAGCAGTTCTTC.

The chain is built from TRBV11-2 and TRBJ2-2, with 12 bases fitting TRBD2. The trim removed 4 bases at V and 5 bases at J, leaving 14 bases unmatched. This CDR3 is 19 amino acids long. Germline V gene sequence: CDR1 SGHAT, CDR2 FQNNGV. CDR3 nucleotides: TGTGCCAGCAGCTGGAGACTAGCGGGAGCGTTGTCGGGTACCGGGGAGCTGTTTTTT. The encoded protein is CASSWRLAGALSGTGELFF.

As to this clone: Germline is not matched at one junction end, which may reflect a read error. The CDR3 nucleotides read TGTGCCAGCAGCACCGGGACTAGCCTCTTC. Amino acid sequence: CASSTGTSLF. This rearrangement joins TRBV11-2 to TRBJ2-1, with TRBD2 matching 9 bases. CDR3 length equals 10 residues. Per the germline V gene, CDR1 is SGHAT and CDR2 is FQNNGV. The whole variable domain, filled in from reference TRBV11-2 and TRBJ2-1, reads EAGVAQSPRYKIIEKRQSVAFWCNPISGHATLYWYQQILGQGPKLLIQFQNNGVVDDSQLPKDRFSAERLKGVDSTLKIQPAKLEDSAVYLCASSTGTSLFGPGTRLTVL.

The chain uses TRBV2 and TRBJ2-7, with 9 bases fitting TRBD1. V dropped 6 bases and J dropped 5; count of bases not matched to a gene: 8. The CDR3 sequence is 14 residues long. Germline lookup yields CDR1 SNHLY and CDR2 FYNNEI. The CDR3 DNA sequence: TGTGCCAGCAGCCCGGGGACAGGGCTAAACGAGCAGTACTTC. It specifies CASSPGTGLNEQYF.

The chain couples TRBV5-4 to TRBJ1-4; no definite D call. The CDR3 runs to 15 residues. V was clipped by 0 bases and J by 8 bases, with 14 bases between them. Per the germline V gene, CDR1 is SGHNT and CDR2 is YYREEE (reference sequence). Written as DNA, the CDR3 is TGTGCCAGCAGCTTGGGCTCTCGAGGAGGGGAAAAACTGTTTTTT. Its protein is CASSLGSRGGEKLFF. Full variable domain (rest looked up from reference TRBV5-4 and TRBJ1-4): ETGVTQSPTHLIKTRGQQVTLRCSSQSGHNTVSWYQQALGQGPQFIFQYYREEENGRGNFPPRFSGLQFPNYSSELNVNALELDDSALYLCASSLGSRGGEKLFFGSGTQLSVL.

The CDR3 DNA sequence: TGTGCCAGCAGACGTACAGGGGACGAGCAGTACTTC. Protein product: CASRRTGDEQYF. This chain uses TRBV11-1 with TRBJ2-7; 7 nucleotides align to TRBD1. The CDR3 extends over 12 amino acids. Trimming cost V 6 bases and J 5 bases; bases outside gene matches: 4. CDR1 SGHAT and CDR2 FQDESV come from the germline V gene (reference sequence).

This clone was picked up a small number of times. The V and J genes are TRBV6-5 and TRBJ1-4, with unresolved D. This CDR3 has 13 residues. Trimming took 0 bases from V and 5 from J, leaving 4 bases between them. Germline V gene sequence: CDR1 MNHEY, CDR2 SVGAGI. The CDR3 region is CASSYSLNEKLFF. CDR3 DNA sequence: TGTGCCAGCAGTTACTCCTTGAATGAAAAACTGTTTTTT.

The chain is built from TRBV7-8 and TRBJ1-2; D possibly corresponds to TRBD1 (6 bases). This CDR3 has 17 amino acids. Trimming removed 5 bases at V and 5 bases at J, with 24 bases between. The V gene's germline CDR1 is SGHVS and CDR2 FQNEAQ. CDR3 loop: CASSPLTEVGGHYGYTF. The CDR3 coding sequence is TGTGCCAGCAGCCCCCTCACGGAGGTGGGGGGGCATTATGGCTACACCTTC.

CDR3 nucleotide sequence: TGTGCCTGGAGTGTATTAGGGGGCTTTTTCTCTGGGGCCAACGTCCTGACTTTC. This codes for CAWSVLGGFFSGANVLTF. The rearrangement links TRBV30 to TRBJ2-6, with 7 bases that match TRBD1. Unmatched junction bases numbered 8, after V lost 0 bases and J lost 0 bases. The CDR3 contains 18 residues. CDR1 GTSNPN and CDR2 SVGIG come from the germline V gene (reference sequence).

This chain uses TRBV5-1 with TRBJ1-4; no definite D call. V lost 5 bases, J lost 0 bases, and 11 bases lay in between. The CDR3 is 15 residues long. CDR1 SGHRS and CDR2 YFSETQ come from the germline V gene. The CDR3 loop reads CASRFVGPTNEKLFF. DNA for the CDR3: TGCGCCAGCAGATTCGTCGGTCCAACTAATGAAAAACTGTTTTTT.

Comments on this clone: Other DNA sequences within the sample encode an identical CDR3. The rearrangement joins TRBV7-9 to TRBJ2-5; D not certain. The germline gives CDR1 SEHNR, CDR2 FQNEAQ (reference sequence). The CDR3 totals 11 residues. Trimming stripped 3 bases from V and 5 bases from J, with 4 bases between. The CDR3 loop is CASSLIETQYF. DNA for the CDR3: TGTGCCAGCAGCTTGATTGAGACCCAGTACTTC.

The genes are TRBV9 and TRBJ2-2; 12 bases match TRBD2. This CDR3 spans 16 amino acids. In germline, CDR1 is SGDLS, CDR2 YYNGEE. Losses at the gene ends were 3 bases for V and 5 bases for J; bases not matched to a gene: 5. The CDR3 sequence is CASSGLAGVDTGELFF. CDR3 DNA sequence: TGTGCCAGCAGCGGACTAGCGGGAGTAGATACCGGGGAGCTGTTTTTT.